Listed here is a single T cell receptor (beta chain). Its antigen remains unknown. Per the germline V gene, CDR1 is SGHRS and CDR2 is YFSETQ. V gave up 3 bases and J gave up 1 base, with 13 bases separating them. The CDR3 is made up of 15 amino acids. TCRdb keeps only in-frame clones here, not all; method: immunoSEQ multiplex PCR. The sample lists about 200,000 clones; 60% to 80% were seen once. These data are taken from a study of cytotoxic CD8 clonotypes in ibrutinib-treated CLL. Study summary: Collecting the response samples happened after a median about eleven months of treatment, with a range of 6 to 36. Notes on the study in general: The public clonotypes identified were infrequent and showed contraction or stability on treatment. Clonality showed a rise at ibrutinib response that reversed toward baseline at progression.

Sample: PBMCs, taken after 12 months of ibrutinib treatment. The chain uses TRBV5-1 and TRBJ2-5; D might be TRBD1 (6 bases). The sequence was obtained from a human donor with chronic lymphocytic leukemia. The CDR3 loop reads CASSSTGNSQETQYF. In DNA form, the CDR3 reads TGCGCCAGCAGCTCGACAGGAAATTCCCAAGAGACCCAGTACTTC.